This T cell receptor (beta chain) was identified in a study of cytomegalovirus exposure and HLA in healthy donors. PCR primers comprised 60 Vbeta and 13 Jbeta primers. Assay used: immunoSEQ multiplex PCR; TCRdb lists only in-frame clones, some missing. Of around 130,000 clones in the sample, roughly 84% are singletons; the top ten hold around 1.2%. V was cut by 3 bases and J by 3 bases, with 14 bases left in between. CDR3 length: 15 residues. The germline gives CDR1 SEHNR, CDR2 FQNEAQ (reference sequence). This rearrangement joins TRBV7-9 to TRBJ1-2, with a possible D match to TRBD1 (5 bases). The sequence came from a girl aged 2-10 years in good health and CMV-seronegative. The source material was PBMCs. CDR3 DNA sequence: TGTGCCAGCAGCTTGGAGGGACTCTCGGACTATGGCTACACCTTC. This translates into CASSLEGLSDYGYTF.